What follows are 19 T cell receptor beta chains derived from one specimen sequenced in a study of shared clonotypes between healthy human individuals (dated by TCRdb to the early 2020s). To prepare the library, the immunoSEQ multiplex PCR assay was applied. This immuneACCESS table, as held by TCRdb, lists in-frame sequences with V and J called but not all clones. Of the missing ones, under half trace to an unresolved V gene in checked studies; the others have no known cause. Across this sample there are about 2,500,000 clones, with 90% to 95% seen only once. The top ten clonotypes cover more than 0.12% of the sample. The material sequenced was naive CD4+ T cells sorted from blood. The label giving this sample's cell subset or site can be read as: CD45RA+ positively selected. These receptors were taken from a man aged 18 to 30 in good health.

The chain links TRBV6-1 to TRBJ1-5; D is perhaps TRBD1 (6 bases). CDR3 length: 13 amino acids. Between the trimmed V and J ends, which lost 8 bases and 4 bases, there was a span of 12 bases. Germline values: CDR1 MNHNS, CDR2 SASEGT. The CDR3 DNA reads as TGTGCCAGCGGCCAAACAGGGAATCAGCCCCAGCATTTT. Protein: CASGQTGNQPQHF.

CDR3 residues: CASSVGPPAYEQYF. DNA of the CDR3: TGTGCCAGCAGCGTAGGACCTCCAGCCTACGAGCAGTACTTC. V gene TRBV9 combines with J gene TRBJ2-7; D not resolved. This CDR3 is 14 amino acids long. The ends were cut back, 0 bases at V and 2 bases at J, with 9 bases in the middle. In germline, CDR1 is SGDLS, CDR2 YYNGEE.

This clone was seen only once. The chain is built from TRBV19 and TRBJ2-3; D possibly uses TRBD1 or TRBD2 (5 bases each). V was cut by 4 bases and J by 2 bases, with 16 bases left in between. From germline, CDR1 is LNHDA and CDR2 SQIVND (reference sequence). This CDR3 is 16 amino acids long. The CDR3 DNA is TGTGCCAGTAGTACCCGGGACCCCCGGTACACAGATACGCAGTATTTT. This gives the protein CASSTRDPRYTDTQYF.

This chain uses TRBV18 with TRBJ2-1, with 7 bases that match TRBD2. The CDR3 contains 11 residues. Germline CDR1 and CDR2: KGHSH and LQKENI. V shed 6 bases and J 10 bases; nucleotides not matched to a gene: 3. In DNA, the CDR3 is TGTGCCAGCTCTTGGGAGGGGGAGCAGTTCTTC. This encodes CASSWEGEQFF.

The genes are TRBV30 and TRBJ2-7; 9 bases are a match to TRBD1. The trim removed 2 bases at V and 3 bases at J, leaving 5 bases unmatched. The CDR3 runs to 14 residues. The germline V gene has CDR1 GTSNPN and CDR2 SVGIG (reference sequence). Written as DNA, the CDR3 is TGTGCCTGGAGTAGTGGGACAGGGTTCTACGAGCAGTACTTC. Protein sequence: CAWSSGTGFYEQYF.

J is TRBJ1-2 and V is TRBV4-1; 11 bases align to TRBD1. The J segment lost 6 bases and the V segment lost 4 bases, leaving 4 bases of the junction unmatched. Germline V lookup: CDR1 MGHRA, CDR2 YSYEKL. The CDR3 loop spans 14 amino acids. DNA for the CDR3: TGCGCCAGCAGCCGGGGACAGGGGGGCGATGGCTACACCTTC. Translation gives CASSRGQGGDGYTF.

The chain joins TRBV6-1 to TRBJ1-1; D gene ambiguous. The CDR3 totals 13 residues. Per germline, CDR1 MNHNS and CDR2 SASEGT. V lost 7 bases and J lost 1, with 10 bases in between. CDR3: CASTNLRNTEAFF. The CDR3 DNA reads TGTGCCAGCACCAACCTCAGGAACACTGAAGCTTTCTTT.

This clone was recorded once. This chain connects TRBV10-2 to TRBJ2-3; TRBD2 is a possible D gene (5 bases). Germline V gives CDR1 WSHSY, CDR2 SAAADI. V was shortened by 2 bases and J by 0 bases, with 9 bases between the two germline ends. CDR3 length equals 15 residues. CDR3 in amino acids: CASSEGRTSTDTQYF. CDR3 nucleotide sequence: TGCGCCAGCAGTGAGGGGCGGACTAGCACAGATACGCAGTATTTT.

The chain is built from TRBV4-1 and TRBJ2-3; D remains unclear. The CDR3 is made up of 16 amino acids. Looked up from germline, CDR1 is MGHRA and CDR2 is YSYEKL. V was shortened by 0 bases and J by 1 base, with 11 bases between the two germline ends. CDR3 residues: CASSQDRATRTDTQYF. CDR3 sequence (DNA): TGCGCCAGCAGCCAAGATAGAGCGACCCGCACAGATACGCAGTATTTT.

On this clone itself: Additional DNA sequences in this sample encode the identical CDR3. J is TRBJ2-5 and V is TRBV5-1; D is uncertain. Between the trimmed V and J ends, which lost 2 bases and 5 bases, there was a span of 10 bases. The CDR3 loop spans 13 amino acids. CDR1 and CDR2 from the germline V gene are SGHRS and YFSETQ. This chain's CDR3 is CASSFSGEETQYF. CDR3 DNA sequence: TGCGCCAGCAGCTTCTCGGGCGAGGAGACCCAGTACTTC.

The J gene is TRBJ1-5, the V gene TRBV2; D ambiguous. The germline gives CDR1 SNHLY, CDR2 FYNNEI. V gave up 5 bases and J gave up 0 bases, with 14 bases separating them. The CDR3 contains 16 residues. The CDR3 sequence: CASSFQGPHSNQPQHF. DNA of the CDR3: TGTGCCAGCAGTTTTCAAGGGCCGCATAGCAATCAGCCCCAGCATTTT.

This chain connects TRBV9 to TRBJ2-2; D may match TRBD1 or TRBD2 (5 bases each). The CDR3 has 16 amino acids. Germline values: CDR1 SGDLS, CDR2 YYNGEE. V lost 4 bases, J lost 6 bases, and 19 bases lay in between. The CDR3 sequence is CASSPPNVRGPGELFF. The CDR3 region has the DNA TGTGCCAGCAGCCCACCTAACGTACGGGGCCCCGGGGAGCTGTTTTTT.

V and J are TRBV5-4 and TRBJ1-6; D might be TRBD1 (6 bases). The CDR3 contains 14 residues. The ends were cut back, 3 bases at V and 7 bases at J, with 11 bases in the middle. CDR1 SGHNT and CDR2 YYREEE come from the germline V gene (reference sequence). In DNA, the CDR3 is TGTGCCAGCAGCTACGGACAGAAGAATTCACCCCTCCACTTT. Translated: CASSYGQKNSPLHF.

This clone turned up a few times. Other DNA sequences in the sample encode the same CDR3. The V call is TRBV5-1, the J call TRBJ2-5; 8 positions agree with TRBD1. V gave up 0 bases and J gave up 2 bases; unmatched junction bases: 0. CDR3 length: 14 amino acids. Germline V gives CDR1 SGHRS, CDR2 YFSETQ. CDR3 protein: CASSLGQGQETQYF. DNA of the CDR3: TGCGCCAGCAGCTTGGGACAGGGGCAAGAGACCCAGTACTTC. Full variable domain (outside the CDR3, taken from reference TRBV5-1 and TRBJ2-5): KAGVTQTPRYLIKTRGQQVTLSCSPISGHRSVSWYQQTPGQGLQFLFEYFSETQRNKGNFPGRFSGRQFSNSRSEMNVSTLELGDSALYLCASSLGQGQETQYFGPGTRLLVL.

Worth noting for this clone: At one boundary the junction diverges from the germline segment, which might be a read error. V gene TRBV10-3 combines with J gene TRBJ1-1, with D tentatively TRBD1 (6 bases). From germline, CDR1 is ENHRY and CDR2 SYGVKD. This CDR3 is built from 14 residues. The DNA of the CDR3 is TGTGCCGTCAGTAGATCAGGGGAGAGGACTGAAGCTTTCTTT. This encodes CAVSRSGERTEAFF.

Note on this clone: The same CDR3 can be traced to other DNA sequences in this sample. CDR3 sequence (DNA): TGTGCCAGCAGGGGGACAGGGTCTGGAAACACCATATATTTT. It codes for CASRGTGSGNTIYF. The chain is built from TRBV27 and TRBJ1-3; 9 bases are a match to TRBD1. CDR3 size: 14 residues. After removal of 6 bases from V and 1 base from J, the junction contained 1 base not matched to a gene. Looked up from germline, CDR1 is MNHEY and CDR2 is SMNVEV (reference sequence).

In its sample, this clone was seen once. The J gene is TRBJ2-3, the V gene TRBV4-2; 8 bases match TRBD2. This CDR3 comprises 16 residues. Losses at the gene ends were 0 bases for V and 4 bases for J; bases not matched to a gene: 6. Germline values: CDR1 LGHNA, CDR2 YNFKEQ. In DNA form, the CDR3 reads TGTGCCAGCAGCCAAGAGTTTGCGGGGGGTGCAGATACGCAGTATTTT. This translates into CASSQEFAGGADTQYF.

The CDR3 spells CASSPQWAAPTAEEKLFF. CDR3 in DNA: TGTGCCAGCTCACCACAGTGGGCAGCACCCACTGCGGAAGAAAAACTGTTTTTT. This chain connects TRBV18 to TRBJ1-4, with unresolved D. Germline assignment: CDR1 KGHSH and CDR2 LQKENI. V lost 1 base, J lost 8 bases, and 23 bases lay in between. The CDR3 contains 18 residues.

This chain joins TRBV19 and TRBJ1-4; D unresolved. The CDR3 extends over 16 amino acids. The germline V and J ends were trimmed by 5 bases and 3 bases, with 16 bases remaining between them. Germline V gene lookup returns CDR1 LNHDA and CDR2 SQIVND (reference sequence). CDR3 DNA: TGTGCCAGTAGTCCCGAGACCCCGGCGGCTAATGAAAAACTGTTTTTT. It specifies CASSPETPAANEKLFF.